The 18 T cell receptor beta chains in this list originate from one sample, sequenced in a study of T-cell reconstitution after alpha-beta-depleted transplantation in children (dated by TCRdb to between 2015 and 2016). In the paper's terms, the treatment or condition label means: allogeneic hematopoietic cell transplantation with graft depleted of TCRalphabeta T cells and CD19 B cells. The library was made by PCR. The listed sequencing device is Illumina HiSeq 2500. TCR library preparation used molecular barcoding, with unique molecular identifiers applied to normalize quantification of the TCRbeta repertoire. TCRdb trimmed the raw reads at Q25, called clones with MiXCR and kept productive beta chains. Entries are consolidated by CDR3 protein sequence, retaining the most common genes and DNA. The sample profile shows about 250,000 distinct CDR3 sequences; 20% to 30% of them were found once. The ten top clones hold about 5% of the sample.

The sample here was PBMCs, mostly from graft donor cells, taken 360 days after TCRalphabeta/CD19-depleted stem cell transplant. Source of these receptors: a female patient aged 2 to 10 who had a stem cell transplant for congenital amegakaryocytic thrombocytopenia, so the T cells may come from the graft donor.

This clonotype has a handful of counts. In DNA, the CDR3 is TGTGCCAGCAGCTTAAGCGGGATCTTAGGTGAGCAGTTCTTC. Residues: CASSLSGILGEQFF. The rearrangement joins TRBV7-2 to TRBJ2-1, with 7 bases matching TRBD2. CDR1 and CDR2 (germline): SGHTA, FQGNSA. The CDR3 covers 14 residues. V was pared by 2 bases and J by 9 bases, with 7 bases of the junction left unmatched.

The table lists this clonotype with a few counts. The chain carries TRBV10-3 and TRBJ2-3, with D unresolved. Germline CDR1 is ENHRY and CDR2 is SYGVKD. The V and J ends lost 6 bases and 0 bases respectively, with 4 bases between them. This CDR3 has 12 residues. CDR3 residues: CAIRDSTDTQYF. CDR3 bases: TGTGCCATCAGGGACAGCACAGATACGCAGTATTTT.

This clonotype was seen only a few times. The gene calls are TRBV29-1 and TRBJ2-5; 10 bases map to TRBD1. CDR3 size: 12 residues. Germline V gene lookup returns CDR1 SQVTM and CDR2 ANQGSEA. The junction had 4 bases not matched to a gene; V was cut back by 7 bases and J by 5 bases. The CDR3 DNA follows: TGCAGCGGGGGACAGGGGATGGAGACCCAGTACTTC. This codes for CSGGQGMETQYF.

CDR3 in DNA: TGTGCCAGCAGCTTGAATGGCGATGAGCAGTTCTTC. Its protein product is CASSLNGDEQFF. The genes are TRBV7-3 and TRBJ2-1, with D uncertain. Germline CDR1 SGHTA, CDR2 FQGTGA. V was cut by 3 bases and J by 8 bases, with 8 bases left in between. The CDR3 length is 12 residues.

The chain uses TRBV12-3 or TRBV12-4 and TRBJ2-5; tentative D call: TRBD2 (6 bases). The V end was cut by 1 base, the J end by 13 bases, with 13 bases between. The CDR3 consists of 12 residues. The CDR3 DNA follows: TGTGCCAGCAGTTTAGAGGCTAGCGCGTTGTACTTC. Its translation is CASSLEASALYF.

The V call is TRBV6-1, the J call TRBJ2-2; no reliable D call. This CDR3 contains 13 residues. Germline lookup yields CDR1 MNHNS and CDR2 SASEGT. The V and J ends lost 7 bases and 0 bases respectively, with 6 bases between them. CDR3 amino acids: CASKESNTGELFF. Written as DNA, the CDR3 is TGTGCCAGCAAGGAGTCGAACACCGGGGAGCTGTTTTTT.

The chain couples TRBV27 to TRBJ2-7; no definite D call. This CDR3 contains 15 residues. In germline, CDR1 is MNHEY, CDR2 SMNVEV (reference sequence). V was shortened by 1 base and J by 6 bases, with 16 bases between the two germline ends. This CDR3 is CASSLLRGVGSEQYF. DNA for the CDR3: TGTGCCAGCAGTTTATTAAGAGGTGTGGGGTCCGAGCAGTACTTC.

V gene TRBV28 combines with J gene TRBJ2-3, with 8 bases that match TRBD2. The V segment lost 5 bases and the J segment 6 bases; nucleotides outside the gene matches: 10. CDR1 and CDR2 (germline): MDHEN, SYDVKM. This CDR3 is 15 amino acids long. In DNA, the CDR3 is TGTGCCAGCAGTGCCGGGACTAGAAGGATGGATACGCAGTATTTT. This translates into CASSAGTRRMDTQYF. Based on the CDR3 plus reference TRBV28 and TRBJ2-3, the full variable domain is DVKVTQSSRYLVKRTGEKVFLECVQDMDHENMFWYRQDPGLGLRLIYFSYDVKMKEKGDIPEGYSVSREKKERFSLILESASTNQTSMYLCASSAGTRRMDTQYFGPGTRLTVL.

This clonotype turned up a few times. The genes are TRBV20-1 and TRBJ1-2; TRBD1 is a possible D gene (5 bases). Trimming removed 5 bases at V and 4 bases at J, with 14 bases between. The germline gives CDR1 DFQATT, CDR2 SNEGSKA (reference sequence). The CDR3 totals 13 residues. The CDR3 here is CSAPTGDVYGYTF. CDR3 DNA: TGCAGTGCTCCAACGGGGGATGTCTATGGCTACACCTTC.

The CDR3 nucleotides are TGCAGTGCTACTGGGACAGGGGGTTGGGAAAAACTGTTTTTT. Protein sequence: CSATGTGGWEKLFF. The gene calls are TRBV20-1 and TRBJ1-4, with 11 bases matching TRBD1. There are 14 residues in the CDR3. The V segment lost 4 bases and the J segment 8 bases; nucleotides outside the gene matches: 6. Germline V lookup: CDR1 DFQATT, CDR2 SNEGSKA (reference sequence).

The rearrangement uses TRBV4-2 and TRBJ2-7; D possibly corresponds to TRBD2 (6 bases). Trimming left V 4 bases short and J 2 bases short, with 12 bases between. Per the germline V gene, CDR1 is LGHNA and CDR2 is YNFKEQ. This CDR3 has 14 amino acids. DNA for the CDR3: TGTGCCAGCAGCCCCGGGACTTTAACCTACGAGCAGTACTTC. Protein product: CASSPGTLTYEQYF.

The rearrangement links TRBV12-3 or TRBV12-4 to TRBJ2-2, with 14 bases that match TRBD2. The V gene end was trimmed by 5 bases and the J gene end by 5 bases; junction bases not matched to a gene: 4. The CDR3 extends over 16 amino acids. The CDR3 nucleotides are TGTGCCAGCAGTCCGGGACTAGCGGGAGTGACCGGGGAGCTGTTTTTT. Protein product: CASSPGLAGVTGELFF.

This clonotype was seen more than once but under ten times. This chain connects TRBV7-2 to TRBJ2-7; D possibly corresponds to TRBD2 (5 bases). This CDR3 is 15 amino acids long. The germline V and J ends were trimmed by 4 bases and 3 bases, with 16 bases remaining between them. Germline V CDR1 and CDR2: SGHTA, FQGNSA. The CDR3 protein is CASSSRVARLYEQYF. The CDR3 bases are TGTGCCAGCAGCTCCCGAGTAGCGAGACTCTACGAGCAGTACTTC.

The V gene is TRBV5-1, the J gene TRBJ2-7; tentatively, D is TRBD1 (5 bases). The CDR3 has 14 amino acids. Trimming took off 1 base at V and 4 bases at J, with 12 bases between the two ends. Germline V gene sequence: CDR1 SGHRS, CDR2 YFSETQ. The DNA of the CDR3 is TGCGCCAGCAGCTTGTGGGTAGGGGTGTACGAGCAGTACTTC. It encodes CASSLWVGVYEQYF. Full variable domain (outside the CDR3, taken from reference TRBV5-1 and TRBJ2-7): KAGVTQTPRYLIKTRGQQVTLSCSPISGHRSVSWYQQTPGQGLQFLFEYFSETQRNKGNFPGRFSGRQFSNSRSEMNVSTLELGDSALYLCASSLWVGVYEQYFGPGTRLTVT.

Only a few counts were recorded for this clonotype. This sequence joins TRBV11-3 and TRBJ2-5, with 8 bases fitting TRBD2. The CDR3 sequence is 15 residues long. Per germline, CDR1 SGHNT and CDR2 YENEEA. Trimming cost V 4 bases and J 0 bases; bases outside gene matches: 4. The CDR3 sequence: CASSSQAGDQETQYF. The DNA for the CDR3 is TGTGCCAGCAGCTCTCAAGCGGGGGACCAAGAGACCCAGTACTTC.

This chain uses TRBV9 with TRBJ2-7; D may be TRBD2 (5 bases). Deletions cut 4 bases from V and 2 bases from J, with 19 bases between. Germline CDR1 and CDR2: SGDLS and YYNGEE. The CDR3 spans 16 residues. DNA for the CDR3: TGTGCCAGCAGCCCACTAAGCGAGGGCGCGGCCTACGAGCAGTACTTC. This encodes CASSPLSEGAAYEQYF.

This rearrangement joins TRBV10-3 to TRBJ2-1; D ambiguous. The CDR3 length is 15 residues. V was cut by 0 bases and J by 5 bases, with 11 bases left in between. CDR1 ENHRY and CDR2 SYGVKD come from the germline V gene. The CDR3 region has the DNA TGTGCCATCAGTGAGTCGGCGGTCCGGAACAATGAGCAGTTCTTC. Protein product: CAISESAVRNNEQFF.

This clonotype was seen at least ten times. V and J are TRBV20-1 and TRBJ2-3; D gene unclear. Germline V lookup: CDR1 DFQATT, CDR2 SNEGSKA (reference sequence). There are 13 residues in the CDR3. The ends were cut back, 0 bases at V and 7 bases at J, with 11 bases in the middle. CDR3 DNA: TGCAGTGCTAGAGACGGGTCCCTAAATACGCAGTATTTT. It specifies CSARDGSLNTQYF.